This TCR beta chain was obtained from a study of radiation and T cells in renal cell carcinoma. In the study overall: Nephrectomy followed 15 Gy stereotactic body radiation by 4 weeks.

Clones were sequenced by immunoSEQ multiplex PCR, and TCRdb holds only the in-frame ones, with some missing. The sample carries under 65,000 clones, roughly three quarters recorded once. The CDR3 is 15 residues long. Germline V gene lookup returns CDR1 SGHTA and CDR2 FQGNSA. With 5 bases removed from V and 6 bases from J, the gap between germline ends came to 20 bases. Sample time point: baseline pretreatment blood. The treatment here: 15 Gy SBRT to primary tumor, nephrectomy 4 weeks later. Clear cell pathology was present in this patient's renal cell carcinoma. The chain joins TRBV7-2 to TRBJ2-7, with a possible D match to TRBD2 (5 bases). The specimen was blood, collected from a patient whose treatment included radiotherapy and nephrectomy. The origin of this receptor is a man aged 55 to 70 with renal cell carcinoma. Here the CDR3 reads CASSPSRGSAGEQYF. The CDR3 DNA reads TGTGCCAGCAGCCCCTCGCGTGGGAGCGCGGGCGAGCAGTACTTC.